A single sample gave rise to the 5 T cell receptor beta chains below, sequenced in a study of T cells in Graves' hyperthyroidism and ophthalmopathy. The CDR3 regions of TCR beta were amplified from RNA transcripts. The study used the HTBI primer set for a first-round RT-PCR of the TCR CDR3. TCRdb re-derived calls from the multiplex PCR reads in MiXCR, one entry per CDR3 protein. The table lists about 560,000 distinct CDR3 sequences, about a sixth of them singletons, with around 7.8% in the top ten. The sequenced material came from blood. These receptors originate from a woman aged 25-40 years with Graves' hyperthyroidism.

The CDR3 DNA reads TGCAGTGCCTTTAGAGCTAGCGGGGGGGATGAGCAGTTCTTC. As protein: CSAFRASGGDEQFF. The V and J genes are TRBV20-1 and TRBJ2-1, with 12 bases that match TRBD2. Germline loops: CDR1 DFQATT, CDR2 SNEGSKA (reference sequence). V was clipped by 6 bases and J by 8 bases; unmatched bases: 8. The CDR3 extends over 14 amino acids.

The sample holds a few counts of this clonotype. The V and J genes are TRBV14 and TRBJ2-2; 8 bases are a match to TRBD2. Trimming at V came to 1 base and at J to 8 bases, leaving 6 bases not matched to a gene. This CDR3 comprises 15 residues. Germline assignment: CDR1 SGHDN and CDR2 FVKESK. The CDR3 loop reads CASSQVLAGGGELFF. The CDR3 DNA reads TGTGCCAGCAGCCAAGTACTCGCGGGAGGAGGGGAGCTGTTTTTT.

This clonotype occurred many times. J is TRBJ2-1 and V is TRBV6-6; 7 bases fit TRBD1. The CDR3 sequence is 17 residues long. Looked up from germline, CDR1 is MNHNY and CDR2 is SVGAGI (reference sequence). V dropped 3 bases and J dropped 7; count of bases not matched to a gene: 15. CDR3: CASSYSLEGARGNEQFF. For the CDR3, the DNA is TGTGCCAGCAGTTATTCCCTCGAGGGGGCCAGGGGGAATGAGCAGTTCTTC.

At least ten counts were recorded for this clonotype. The rearrangement joins TRBV13 to TRBJ2-1; possibly TRBD2 for D (6 bases). The CDR3 is 17 residues long. V was pared by 4 bases and J by 3 bases, with 19 bases between. Germline values: CDR1 PRHDT, CDR2 FYEKMQ (reference sequence). The CDR3 nucleotides read TGTGCCAGCAGCTCCCGGTCCGGGAGAGACTACTACAATGAGCAGTTCTTC. Protein: CASSSRSGRDYYNEQFF.

This clonotype was detected only a few times. The genes are TRBV20-1 and TRBJ2-7, with 7 bases aligning to TRBD1. With 5 bases clipped from V and 2 bases from J, the junction kept 0 bases outside the gene matches. CDR1 and CDR2 from the germline V gene are DFQATT and SNEGSKA (reference sequence). The CDR3 extends over 11 amino acids. CDR3 DNA: TGCAGTGCTCAGGGGGCCTACGAGCAGTACTTC. Translated, it gives CSAQGAYEQYF.